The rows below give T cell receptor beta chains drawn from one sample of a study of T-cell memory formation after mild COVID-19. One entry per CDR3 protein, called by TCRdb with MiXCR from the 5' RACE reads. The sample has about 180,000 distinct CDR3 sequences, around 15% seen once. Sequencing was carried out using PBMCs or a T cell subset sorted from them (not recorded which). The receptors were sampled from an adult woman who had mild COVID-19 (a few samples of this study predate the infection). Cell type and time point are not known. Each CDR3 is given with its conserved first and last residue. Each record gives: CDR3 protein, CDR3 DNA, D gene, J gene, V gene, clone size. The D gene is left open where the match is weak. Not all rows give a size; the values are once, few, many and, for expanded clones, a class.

cdr3_aa: CASSLLNAGETQYF
cdr3_nt: TGTGCCAGCAGCTTACTCAACGCCGGGGAGACCCAGTACTTC
d_call: -
j_call: TRBJ2-5
v_call: TRBV7-9
clone_size: many

cdr3_aa: CASSYSVWGSGELFF
cdr3_nt: TGTGCCAGCAGTTACTCGGTGTGGGGGTCCGGGGAGCTGTTTTTT
d_call: -
j_call: TRBJ2-2
v_call: TRBV6-5
clone_size: -

cdr3_aa: CASSLGALDTQYF
cdr3_nt: TGTGCCAGCTCACTCGGCGCCCTAGATACGCAGTATTTT
d_call: -
j_call: TRBJ2-3
v_call: TRBV18
clone_size: -

cdr3_aa: CASSYRGLIYGYTF
cdr3_nt: TGTGCCAGCAGTTACAGGGGGCTGATCTATGGCTACACCTTC
d_call: TRBD1
j_call: TRBJ1-2
v_call: TRBV12-3/TRBV12-4
clone_size: -

cdr3_aa: CASGRGAEAFF
cdr3_nt: TGTGCCAGCGGCAGGGGGGCTGAAGCTTTCTTT
d_call: TRBD1
j_call: TRBJ1-1
v_call: TRBV7-9
clone_size: -

cdr3_aa: CASSFSRWAGRTYNEQFF
cdr3_nt: TGTGCCAGCAGTTTTTCGCGGTGGGCAGGGAGGACCTACAATGAGCAGTTCTTC
d_call: -
j_call: TRBJ2-1
v_call: TRBV12-3/TRBV12-4
clone_size: few

cdr3_aa: CSAKSGGQPQHF
cdr3_nt: TGCAGTGCTAAATCAGGGGGTCAGCCCCAGCATTTT
d_call: TRBD1
j_call: TRBJ1-5
v_call: TRBV20-1
clone_size: -

cdr3_aa: CSAHSGLAGGRGTDTQYF
cdr3_nt: TGCAGTGCCCATTCCGGACTAGCGGGGGGGCGTGGCACAGATACGCAGTATTTT
d_call: TRBD2
j_call: TRBJ2-3
v_call: TRBV20-1
clone_size: -

cdr3_aa: CASSRDRGPFNEQFF
cdr3_nt: TGTGCCAGCAGTCGAGACAGGGGGCCGTTCAATGAGCAGTTCTTC
d_call: TRBD1
j_call: TRBJ2-1
v_call: TRBV6-5
clone_size: -

cdr3_aa: CSARVRGSYEQYF
cdr3_nt: TGCAGTGCTAGGGTCAGGGGGTCGTACGAGCAGTACTTC
d_call: TRBD1
j_call: TRBJ2-7
v_call: TRBV20-1
clone_size: few

cdr3_aa: CASSLRTGTTYNEQFF
cdr3_nt: TGTGCCAGCAGTTTACGGACAGGCACTACCTACAATGAGCAGTTCTTC
d_call: TRBD1
j_call: TRBJ2-1
v_call: TRBV12-3/TRBV12-4
clone_size: few

cdr3_aa: CASSKQGGNQPQHF
cdr3_nt: TGTGCCAGCAGTAAACAGGGCGGCAATCAGCCCCAGCATTTT
d_call: -
j_call: TRBJ1-5
v_call: TRBV2
clone_size: few

cdr3_aa: CASSRVAGANVLTF
cdr3_nt: TGTGCCAGCAGCAGGGTTGCTGGGGCCAACGTCCTGACTTTC
d_call: -
j_call: TRBJ2-6
v_call: TRBV7-9
clone_size: -

cdr3_aa: CASSLDGGSADTQYF
cdr3_nt: TGCGCCAGCAGCTTGGACGGCGGTTCCGCAGATACGCAGTATTTT
d_call: -
j_call: TRBJ2-3
v_call: TRBV5-1
clone_size: few

cdr3_aa: CASSLVAAGAGATDTQYF
cdr3_nt: TGTGCCAGCAGCTTAGTCGCCGCGGGGGCGGGAGCCACAGATACGCAGTATTTT
d_call: -
j_call: TRBJ2-3
v_call: TRBV11-2
clone_size: many

cdr3_aa: CASSWTGADSYEQYF
cdr3_nt: TGTGCCAGCAGCTGGACAGGCGCTGACTCCTACGAGCAGTACTTC
d_call: TRBD1
j_call: TRBJ2-7
v_call: TRBV7-2
clone_size: few

cdr3_aa: CASSSDASRNSPLHF
cdr3_nt: TGTGCCAGCAGTTCGGACGCGTCAAGGAATTCACCCCTCCACTTT
d_call: -
j_call: TRBJ1-6
v_call: TRBV12-3/TRBV12-4
clone_size: once

cdr3_aa: CASSSVHRDGSYEQYF
cdr3_nt: TGTGCCAGCAGCTCAGTCCACCGGGACGGTTCCTACGAGCAGTACTTC
d_call: -
j_call: TRBJ2-7
v_call: TRBV28
clone_size: few

cdr3_aa: CSATPTHFRKLTYEQYF
cdr3_nt: TGCAGTGCTACCCCCACACATTTCAGGAAACTAACCTACGAGCAGTACTTC
d_call: -
j_call: TRBJ2-7
v_call: TRBV20-1
clone_size: few

cdr3_aa: CSAHRQLEQFF
cdr3_nt: TGCAGTGCTCACCGACAATTGGAGCAGTTCTTC
d_call: -
j_call: TRBJ2-1
v_call: TRBV20-1
clone_size: -

cdr3_aa: CATFPGQGRGNQPQHF
cdr3_nt: TGTGCCACCTTCCCGGGACAGGGTAGGGGGAATCAGCCCCAGCATTTT
d_call: TRBD1
j_call: TRBJ1-5
v_call: TRBV19
clone_size: -

cdr3_aa: CATSKFGLNIQYF
cdr3_nt: TGTGCCACCTCTAAGTTCGGGTTGAACATTCAGTACTTC
d_call: -
j_call: TRBJ2-4
v_call: TRBV12-3/TRBV12-4
clone_size: -

cdr3_aa: CASSLDRKEAFF
cdr3_nt: TGCGCCAGCAGCTTAGACAGGAAGGAAGCTTTCTTT
d_call: -
j_call: TRBJ1-1
v_call: TRBV5-1
clone_size: few

cdr3_aa: CASSWLGGSNQPQHF
cdr3_nt: TGTGCCAGCAGCTGGTTGGGGGGCAGCAATCAGCCCCAGCATTTT
d_call: -
j_call: TRBJ1-5
v_call: TRBV11-3
clone_size: -

cdr3_aa: CAQRGSTDTQYF
cdr3_nt: TGTGCTCAGCGGGGGTCCACAGATACGCAGTATTTT
d_call: TRBD2
j_call: TRBJ2-3
v_call: TRBV30
clone_size: few

cdr3_aa: CASRRLGLAGGPSQETQYF
cdr3_nt: TGTGCCAGCAGAAGACTGGGACTAGCGGGGGGGCCGTCCCAAGAGACCCAGTACTTC
d_call: TRBD2
j_call: TRBJ2-5
v_call: TRBV27
clone_size: -

cdr3_aa: CASSYSRPAGVGLNEQFF
cdr3_nt: TGTGCCAGCAGTTACTCGAGGCCAGCGGGAGTCGGGCTCAATGAGCAGTTCTTC
d_call: TRBD2
j_call: TRBJ2-1
v_call: TRBV6-2/TRBV6-3
clone_size: few

cdr3_aa: CSAISLSGASYEQYF
cdr3_nt: TGCAGTGCTATCTCGCTTAGCGGGGCCTCCTACGAGCAGTACTTC
d_call: TRBD2
j_call: TRBJ2-7
v_call: TRBV20-1
clone_size: -

cdr3_aa: CASSLGLETGLNIQYF
cdr3_nt: TGTGCCAGCAGCTTAGGGTTGGAGACAGGGCTTAACATTCAGTACTTC
d_call: TRBD1
j_call: TRBJ2-4
v_call: TRBV7-3
clone_size: few

cdr3_aa: CAWSVRFGSQETQYF
cdr3_nt: TGTGCCTGGAGTGTTCGATTTGGATCTCAAGAGACCCAGTACTTC
d_call: -
j_call: TRBJ2-5
v_call: TRBV30
clone_size: -

cdr3_aa: CASSLVQAGEAFF
cdr3_nt: TGTGCCAGCAGCTTAGTCCAGGCCGGAGAAGCTTTCTTT
d_call: -
j_call: TRBJ1-1
v_call: TRBV7-9
clone_size: -

cdr3_aa: CASTAGSLGEKLFF
cdr3_nt: TGTGCCAGCACTGCGGGAAGTTTGGGTGAAAAACTGTTTTTT
d_call: -
j_call: TRBJ1-4
v_call: TRBV7-9
clone_size: -

cdr3_aa: CASRAPGETQYF
cdr3_nt: TGCGCCAGCAGGGCTCCGGGGGAGACCCAGTACTTC
d_call: -
j_call: TRBJ2-5
v_call: TRBV5-1
clone_size: -

cdr3_aa: CASSPTWGRVYDTQYF
cdr3_nt: TGTGCCAGCAGCCCCACCTGGGGCAGGGTTTACGATACGCAGTATTTT
d_call: -
j_call: TRBJ2-3
v_call: TRBV11-2
clone_size: -